What follows are 5 T cell receptor beta chains derived from one specimen sequenced in a study of blood T cell repertoires in COVID-19 (dated by TCRdb to about 2020). Receptors were amplified or captured by the immunoSEQ multiplex PCR assay. TCRdb retrieved this table from immuneACCESS and kept in-frame rearrangements only. Not all clones are present; in checked studies, unresolved V genes account for under half, and no reason is known for the remainder. The sample yields about 240,000 clones; 85% to 90% were counted once. The top ten clonotypes cover roughly 8.3% of the sample. Specimen: PBMCs or T cells enriched from blood (not recorded which). The origin of the receptors is a man aged 35 to 55 who had recovered from COVID-19.

The CDR3 bases are TGTGCCAGCAGCTTTCCCGGCGGCGAGAGCTCTGGAAACACCATATATTTT. This encodes CASSFPGGESSGNTIYF. The chain has TRBV7-9 and TRBJ1-3; D unclear. The CDR3 covers 17 residues. Germline loops: CDR1 SEHNR, CDR2 FQNEAQ (reference sequence). Trimming removed 3 bases from V and 0 bases from J, with 15 bases in between. Full variable domain (missing parts from reference TRBV7-9 and TRBJ1-3): DTGVSQNPRHKITKRGQNVTFRCDPISEHNRLYWYRQTLGQGPEFLTYFQNEAQLEKSRLLSDRFSAERPKGSFSTLEIQRTEQGDSAMYLCASSFPGGESSGNTIYFGEGSWLTVV.

The chain carries TRBV28 and TRBJ1-3; weak D call: TRBD1 (5 bases). Germline loops: CDR1 MDHEN, CDR2 SYDVKM. The V end was cut by 7 bases, the J end by 2 bases, with 9 bases between. The CDR3 is 13 residues long. The DNA of the CDR3 is TGTGCCAGCAAGCTGGGGCCTGGAAACACCATATATTTT. Its protein product is CASKLGPGNTIYF.

The V gene is TRBV9, the J gene TRBJ1-1, with 9 bases that match TRBD1. Germline values: CDR1 SGDLS, CDR2 YYNGEE. The junction had 4 bases not matched to a gene; V was cut back by 0 bases and J by 10 bases. This CDR3 contains 13 residues. CDR3 region: CASSVEDRGRAFF. CDR3 coding DNA: TGTGCCAGCAGCGTAGAGGACAGGGGAAGAGCTTTCTTT.

This chain uses TRBV6-2 or TRBV6-3 with TRBJ2-1; 8 bases agree with TRBD2. Germline V gene lookup returns CDR1 MNHEY and CDR2 SVGEGT. After removal of 5 bases from V and 6 bases from J, the junction contained 9 bases not matched to a gene. This CDR3 spans 15 amino acids. CDR3 nucleotides: TGTGCCAGCAGTGACCGTAGGACTAGCAGCAATGAGCAGTTCTTC. Translation gives CASSDRRTSSNEQFF.

The chain has TRBV15 and TRBJ2-7, with 9 bases that match TRBD1. Trimming took 1 base from V and 6 from J; bases not matched to a gene: 4. Germline CDR1 and CDR2: LNHNV and YYDKDF (reference sequence). CDR3 length: 14 residues. CDR3 protein: CATSRGDRGIEQYF. The DNA for the CDR3 is TGTGCCACCAGCAGAGGAGACAGGGGGATCGAGCAGTACTTC.